One and the same sample provided the 30 T cell receptor beta chains below, sequenced in a study of radiotherapy plus CTLA-4 blockade in lung cancer. Clones were read by immunoSEQ multiplex PCR, and TCRdb kept only the in-frame ones, dropping some. The sample carries approximately 90,000 clones, about 80% recorded once. The specimen comprised peripheral blood, sampled from a patient treated with radiotherapy plus ipilimumab. Receptors originate from a human donor with non-small cell lung cancer who had stable disease on radiotherapy plus ipilimumab.

The gene calls are TRBV6-6 and TRBJ2-3, with TRBD2 matching 11 bases. The CDR3 has 15 amino acids. CDR1 is MNHNY, CDR2 SVGAGI, per germline (reference sequence). V shed 5 bases and J 2 bases; nucleotides not matched to a gene: 3. The CDR3 spells CASSLAGGFTDTQYF. The CDR3 DNA reads as TGTGCCAGCAGTCTAGCGGGGGGCTTCACAGATACGCAGTATTTT.

This clone came up once. V is TRBV6-6 and J is TRBJ1-1; the match to TRBD1 covers 9 bases. Losses at the gene ends were 2 bases for V and 0 bases for J; bases not matched to a gene: 1. CDR1 MNHNY and CDR2 SVGAGI come from the germline V gene (reference sequence). The CDR3 sequence is 15 residues long. The DNA of the CDR3 is TGTGCCAGCAGTTACGGGACAGGGCTGAACACTGAAGCTTTCTTT. Its protein is CASSYGTGLNTEAFF.

The J gene is TRBJ2-7, the V gene TRBV5-4; 9 bases are a match to TRBD1. The V gene end was trimmed by 4 bases and the J gene end by 3 bases; junction bases not matched to a gene: 5. The V gene's germline CDR1 is SGHNT and CDR2 YYREEE (reference sequence). The CDR3 loop spans 14 amino acids. The CDR3 loop is CASSLRDRDYEQYF. Here the CDR3 DNA reads TGTGCCAGCAGCCTCCGGGACAGGGACTACGAGCAGTACTTC.

The V and J genes are TRBV19 and TRBJ1-4, with D uncertain. V lost 4 bases, J lost 8 bases, and 17 bases lay in between. Germline V CDR1 and CDR2: LNHDA, SQIVND (reference sequence). The CDR3 is 15 residues long. The CDR3 sequence: CASSTLGGIWEKLFF. The CDR3 DNA reads TGTGCCAGTAGTACTTTGGGTGGTATTTGGGAAAAACTGTTTTTT.

CDR3 DNA: TGCGCCAGCAGCTTGGTATCGGCAGACCGAGATACGCAGTATTTT. It codes for CASSLVSADRDTQYF. This chain joins TRBV5-1 and TRBJ2-3; D remains ambiguous. In germline, CDR1 is SGHRS, CDR2 YFSETQ. This CDR3 spans 15 amino acids. Trimming cost V 0 bases and J 5 bases, with 13 bases left between them. The full variable domain, rest sourced from reference TRBV5-1 and TRBJ2-3, is KAGVTQTPRYLIKTRGQQVTLSCSPISGHRSVSWYQQTPGQGLQFLFEYFSETQRNKGNFPGRFSGRQFSNSRSEMNVSTLELGDSALYLCASSLVSADRDTQYFGPGTRLTVL.

The chain links TRBV28 to TRBJ2-1; 8 bases map to TRBD1. The trim removed 5 bases at V and 9 bases at J, leaving 15 bases unmatched. Germline V gene sequence: CDR1 MDHEN, CDR2 SYDVKM. CDR3 length: 16 residues. CDR3 amino acids: CASSLATGQALREQFF. CDR3 in DNA: TGTGCCAGCAGTCTCGCGACGGGACAGGCTTTGCGTGAGCAGTTCTTC.

This chain connects TRBV18 to TRBJ2-1; 10 nucleotides match TRBD2. Unmatched junction bases numbered 1, after V lost 2 bases and J lost 6 bases. The CDR3 extends over 14 amino acids. Germline CDR1 reads KGHSH; CDR2 reads LQKENI. The CDR3 spells CASSPKRGGNEQFF. The CDR3 bases are TGTGCCAGCTCACCAAAGCGGGGGGGCAATGAGCAGTTCTTC.

Details on this clone: The sample holds other DNA sequences that translate to the same CDR3. The rearrangement uses TRBV6-1 and TRBJ2-7; D uncertain. The germline V and J ends were trimmed by 1 base and 4 bases, with 5 bases remaining between them. Per the germline V gene, CDR1 is MNHNS and CDR2 is SASEGT. This CDR3 contains 12 residues. The CDR3 is CASSEGLYEQYF. In nucleotides, the CDR3 is TGTGCCAGCAGTGAAGGCTTGTACGAGCAGTACTTC.

The rearrangement uses TRBV28 and TRBJ2-7; D might be TRBD1 (5 bases). V lost 5 bases to trimming and J lost 0 bases, with 17 bases between them. The CDR3 contains 16 residues. In germline, CDR1 is MDHEN, CDR2 SYDVKM. CDR3 sequence: CASSPGTGPLSYEQYF. DNA of the CDR3: TGTGCCAGCAGTCCCGGCACAGGACCCCTCTCCTACGAGCAGTACTTC. Full variable domain (outside the CDR3, taken from reference TRBV28 and TRBJ2-7): DVKVTQSSRYLVKRTGEKVFLECVQDMDHENMFWYRQDPGLGLRLIYFSYDVKMKEKGDIPEGYSVSREKKERFSLILESASTNQTSMYLCASSPGTGPLSYEQYFGPGTRLTVT.

V and J are TRBV19 and TRBJ2-7; D remains unclear. CDR1 and CDR2 from the germline V gene are LNHDA and SQIVND (reference sequence). This CDR3 comprises 13 residues. The V end was cut by 5 bases, the J end by 2 bases, with 10 bases between. CDR3: CASSRTKTYEQYF. In nucleotides, the CDR3 is TGTGCCAGTAGTCGGACCAAGACCTACGAGCAGTACTTC.

This clone was observed a few times. The gene calls are TRBV2 and TRBJ1-2; 8 bases are shared with TRBD1. Germline values: CDR1 SNHLY, CDR2 FYNNEI. J gave up 2 bases and V 7 bases, and 9 bases lay outside the gene matches. CDR3 length: 15 residues. The CDR3 DNA follows: TGTGCCAGCACTAGGTTGACAGGGGAAAACTATGGCTACACCTTC. Its translation is CASTRLTGENYGYTF.

The V call is TRBV5-4, the J call TRBJ1-1; D is perhaps TRBD1 (6 bases). Per the germline V gene, CDR1 is SGHNT and CDR2 is YYREEE (reference sequence). The V end lost 1 base, the J end lost 1 base, and 11 bases lay between the germline ends. The CDR3 runs 15 residues. The DNA of the CDR3 is TGTGCCAGCAGCTTGCCGAGGGGACAGAACACTGAAGCTTTCTTT. Amino acids: CASSLPRGQNTEAFF.

The chain links TRBV6-1 to TRBJ2-3, with 7 positions matching TRBD1. The CDR3 contains 17 residues. V lost 4 bases to trimming and J lost 2 bases; unmatched junction nucleotides: 12. Germline V gene lookup returns CDR1 MNHNS and CDR2 SASEGT. Here the CDR3 DNA reads TGTGCCAGCAGTGGCGACCGACAGGGTTTTAACACAGATACGCAGTATTTT. It is translated as CASSGDRQGFNTDTQYF.

The chain carries TRBV7-2 and TRBJ2-1; tentatively, D is TRBD1 (7 bases). CDR1 is SGHTA, CDR2 FQGNSA, per germline. Trimming pared 5 bases from V and 12 bases from J, leaving 20 bases between. The CDR3 contains 14 residues. CDR3 in DNA: TGTGCCAGCAGCCCTCAGGGGGGAGGCAGGGTGCAGTTCTTC. It specifies CASSPQGGGRVQFF.

There are a few counts of this clone. The rearrangement joins TRBV4-1 to TRBJ1-6; 7 nucleotides match TRBD1. The CDR3 sequence is 14 residues long. In germline, CDR1 is MGHRA, CDR2 YSYEKL. V lost 6 bases, J lost 6 bases, and 5 bases stayed unmatched. CDR3 coding DNA: TGCGCCAGCAGACCGGGGGACAGTAATTCACCCCTCCACTTT. Translation gives CASRPGDSNSPLHF.

The chain recombines TRBV7-3 with TRBJ1-1; no reliable D call. V lost 3 bases and J lost 1, with 6 bases in between. The CDR3 runs to 13 residues. The germline gives CDR1 SGHTA, CDR2 FQGTGA. The CDR3 region is CASSFWQNTEAFF. In DNA, the CDR3 is TGTGCCAGCAGCTTCTGGCAGAACACTGAAGCTTTCTTT.

The rearrangement joins TRBV11-2 to TRBJ1-5, with 7 bases that match TRBD1. The germline V gene has CDR1 SGHAT and CDR2 FQNNGV. Trimming at V came to 3 bases and at J to 0 bases, leaving 5 bases not matched to a gene. The CDR3 is 16 amino acids. CDR3: CASSLTGSNSNQPQHF. CDR3 nucleotides: TGTGCCAGCAGCTTGACAGGGAGTAATAGCAATCAGCCCCAGCATTTT. Full variable domain (remainder filled in from reference TRBV11-2 and TRBJ1-5): EAGVAQSPRYKIIEKRQSVAFWCNPISGHATLYWYQQILGQGPKLLIQFQNNGVVDDSQLPKDRFSAERLKGVDSTLKIQPAKLEDSAVYLCASSLTGSNSNQPQHFGDGTRLSIL.

This chain joins TRBV5-1 and TRBJ2-7; D remains unclear. This CDR3 region has 13 residues. Germline assignment: CDR1 SGHRS and CDR2 YFSETQ. The germline V and J ends were trimmed by 3 bases and 3 bases, with 10 bases remaining between them. The CDR3 sequence: CASSSDGRYEQYF. CDR3 bases: TGCGCCAGCAGCTCCGACGGGCGCTACGAGCAGTACTTC.

This chain joins TRBV6-1 and TRBJ1-5; TRBD1 agrees at 8 bases. The length of the CDR3 is 14 residues. Trimming at V came to 5 bases and at J to 7 bases, leaving 7 bases not matched to a gene. Germline V gene sequence: CDR1 MNHNS, CDR2 SASEGT. The CDR3 DNA is TGTGCCAGCAGTTCGGGACAGGCGATGCAGCCCCAGCATTTT. It yields the protein CASSSGQAMQPQHF.

This chain connects TRBV9 to TRBJ1-2; D unclear. The length of the CDR3 is 15 residues. Germline V lookup: CDR1 SGDLS, CDR2 YYNGEE. The ends were cut back, 0 bases at V and 5 bases at J, with 14 bases in the middle. CDR3 nucleotides: TGTGCCAGCAGCGTAGGGGGAACGATGGTTTATGGCTACACCTTC. Translation gives CASSVGGTMVYGYTF.

The V gene is TRBV19, the J gene TRBJ2-5, with 12 bases that match TRBD2. With V trimmed by 4 bases and J by 5 bases, 2 bases remained unmatched. The CDR3 has 14 residues. The germline V gene has CDR1 LNHDA and CDR2 SQIVND (reference sequence). This CDR3 reads CASSSLAGGETQYF. The CDR3 region has the DNA TGTGCCAGTAGTAGCCTAGCGGGGGGGGAGACCCAGTACTTC. Full variable domain (outside the CDR3, taken from reference TRBV19 and TRBJ2-5): DGGITQSPKYLFRKEGQNVTLSCEQNLNHDAMYWYRQDPGQGLRLIYYSQIVNDFQKGDIAEGYSVSREKKESFPLTVTSAQKNPTAFYLCASSSLAGGETQYFGPGTRLLVL.

The chain carries TRBV18 and TRBJ2-7; no reliable D call. Germline values: CDR1 KGHSH, CDR2 LQKENI. Trimming stripped 3 bases from V and 1 base from J, with 4 bases between. CDR3 length: 12 amino acids. The CDR3 DNA follows: TGTGCCAGCTCACCGGATTCCTACGAGCAGTACTTC. Translating it yields CASSPDSYEQYF.

V is TRBV5-1 and J is TRBJ1-5; D unclear. V was cut by 3 bases and J by 0 bases, with 10 bases left in between. CDR3 length: 15 residues. Looked up from germline, CDR1 is SGHRS and CDR2 is YFSETQ. CDR3 sequence: CASSWTPDSNQPQHF. As DNA, the CDR3 is TGCGCCAGCAGCTGGACCCCAGATAGCAATCAGCCCCAGCATTTT.

The chain employs TRBV23-1 and TRBJ2-1; TRBD2 aligns across 14 bases. TRBV23-1 is recorded as an ORF, its role being uncertain. The CDR3 totals 15 residues. The ends lost 4 bases at V and 5 bases at J; junction bases unmatched: 1. The CDR3 DNA reads as TGCGCCAGCAGTCCGGGACTAGCGGGAGACAATGAGCAGTTCTTC. Translating it yields CASSPGLAGDNEQFF.

The CDR3 DNA reads TGTGCCAGCTCGCACCGGGACAGAGGATCCTACGAGCAGTACTTC. Encoded protein: CASSHRDRGSYEQYF. The V gene is TRBV18, the J gene TRBJ2-7; the match to TRBD1 covers 7 bases. Germline V gene data show CDR1 as KGHSH and CDR2 as LQKENI. With 6 bases clipped from V and 1 base from J, the junction kept 9 bases outside the gene matches. The CDR3 has 15 amino acids.

The chain carries TRBV6-1 and TRBJ2-7; 13 bases fit TRBD2. Germline assignment: CDR1 MNHNS and CDR2 SASEGT. V was clipped by 5 bases and J by 5 bases; unmatched bases: 6. The CDR3 runs 15 residues. The CDR3: CASSTLAGGRDEQYF. The CDR3 DNA reads TGTGCCAGCAGTACACTAGCGGGGGGGCGGGACGAGCAGTACTTC.

The chain has TRBV6-5 and TRBJ2-7; no reliable D call. The germline gives CDR1 MNHEY, CDR2 SVGAGI. The CDR3 runs 11 residues. Trimming took off 6 bases at V and 3 bases at J, with 6 bases between the two ends. The CDR3 DNA is TGTGCCAGCAGGGGCGGCTACGAGCAGTACTTC. As protein: CASRGGYEQYF.

In this sample, this clone turned up once. This chain connects TRBV5-1 to TRBJ2-3; D uncertain. Germline CDR1 is SGHRS and CDR2 is YFSETQ. The ends were cut back, 0 bases at V and 2 bases at J, with 7 bases in the middle. The CDR3 runs 14 residues. The CDR3, as DNA: TGCGCCAGCAGCTTGGGGCAGGTCACAGATACGCAGTATTTT. It encodes CASSLGQVTDTQYF.

This rearrangement joins TRBV5-1 to TRBJ1-5, with D perhaps TRBD1 (5 bases). Trimming removed 2 bases at V and 7 bases at J, with 13 bases between. This CDR3 is 14 amino acids long. Germline V lookup: CDR1 SGHRS, CDR2 YFSETQ. Here the CDR3 reads CASSLRGQGQPQHF. CDR3 DNA: TGCGCCAGCAGCTTACGCGGGCAGGGACAGCCCCAGCATTTT.

J is TRBJ1-2 and V is TRBV6-5; TRBD1 aligns across 8 bases. Germline V gene data show CDR1 as MNHEY and CDR2 as SVGAGI. Unmatched junction bases numbered 13, after V lost 5 bases and J lost 8 bases. The CDR3 has 15 residues. The DNA for the CDR3 is TGTGCCAGCAGTCTGGGGGTCCAGGGGGCTGGAGGCTACACCTTC. Translated, it gives CASSLGVQGAGGYTF.